These 19 T cell receptor beta chains originate from one sample sequenced in a study of blood T cell repertoires in COVID-19. Here immunoSEQ multiplex PCR was the method, and the copy in TCRdb shows in-frame clones only, minus some. The table includes 150,000 to 200,000 clones, almost 80% detected once. The specimen was PBMCs or T cells enriched from blood (not recorded which). All receptors come from a woman in her fifties or sixties who had recovered from COVID-19.

The CDR3, as DNA: TGTGCCAGCAGCCGGTGCACTAGCGGGACTACCTACAATGAGCAGTTCTTC. Residues: CASSRCTSGTTYNEQFF. J is TRBJ2-1 and V is TRBV21-1; the D call of TRBD2 is as the table states it, not checked on the DNA. TRBV21-1 is marked as a pseudogene. The CDR3 covers 17 residues.

This chain links TRBV27 with TRBJ1-6, with D possibly TRBD1 on 6 matching bases. Germline V gene data show CDR1 as MNHEY and CDR2 as SMNVEV (reference sequence). The germline V and J ends were trimmed by 4 bases and 8 bases, with 21 bases remaining between them. CDR3 length: 17 residues. The CDR3 loop reads CASSSLGTTGRDSPLHF. The DNA for the CDR3 is TGTGCCAGCAGTTCTTTGGGTACAACAGGGCGGGATTCACCCCTCCACTTT.

The chain carries TRBV6-2 or TRBV6-3 and TRBJ2-7; 9 bases map to TRBD1. There are 14 residues in the CDR3. CDR1 MNHEY and CDR2 SVGEGT come from the germline V gene. Trimming removed 4 bases from V and 2 bases from J; junction bases left unmatched: 3. The CDR3 reads CASSSDRGPYEQYF. The CDR3 bases are TGTGCCAGCAGTTCGGACAGGGGCCCCTACGAGCAGTACTTC.

The chain carries TRBV4-1 and TRBJ2-7, with TRBD1 matching over 9 bases. Germline V gene sequence: CDR1 MGHRA, CDR2 YSYEKL. The trim removed 4 bases at V and 2 bases at J, leaving 12 bases unmatched. CDR3 length: 17 amino acids. CDR3 DNA sequence: TGCGCCAGCAGCCGGGGACCTGGCAGGACAGGGGCCTACGAGCAGTACTTC. Translated, it gives CASSRGPGRTGAYEQYF.

The chain has TRBV11-2 and TRBJ2-2, with unresolved D. The V gene's germline CDR1 is SGHAT and CDR2 FQNNGV. There are 16 residues in the CDR3. V lost 4 bases to trimming and J lost 5 bases, with 17 bases between them. The DNA of the CDR3 is TGTGCCAGCAGCTCCATTCAGACATTTTCTACCGGGGAGCTGTTTTTT. This encodes CASSSIQTFSTGELFF.

The rearrangement uses TRBV7-6 and TRBJ2-3; D is possibly TRBD2 (7 bases). The CDR3 length is 17 residues. The V and J ends lost 5 bases and 6 bases respectively, with 24 bases between them. In germline, CDR1 is SGHVS, CDR2 FNYEAQ. This chain's CDR3 is CASSGGPGGSLSDTQYF. CDR3 nucleotide sequence: TGTGCCAGCAGCGGGGGGCCGGGCGGGAGTCTGTCCGATACGCAGTATTTT.

The V and J genes are TRBV6-2 or TRBV6-3 and TRBJ2-1; 7 bases are a match to TRBD2. CDR3 length equals 18 residues. CDR1 and CDR2 from the germline V gene are MNHEY and SVGEGT. J was trimmed by 6 bases and V by 0 bases; bases with no gene match: 14. The CDR3 is CASSYSFTAMLAVNEQFF. For the CDR3, the DNA is TGTGCCAGCAGTTACTCCTTTACTGCCATGCTAGCGGTCAATGAGCAGTTCTTC.

The J gene is TRBJ2-7, the V gene TRBV4-1; the match to TRBD2 covers 10 bases. Trimming at V came to 3 bases and at J to 2 bases, leaving 7 bases not matched to a gene. The length of the CDR3 is 16 residues. Germline lookup yields CDR1 MGHRA and CDR2 YSYEKL. CDR3 protein: CASSHQGLAVPYEQYF. Here the CDR3 DNA reads TGCGCCAGCAGCCACCAAGGACTAGCGGTCCCCTACGAGCAGTACTTC.

The J gene is TRBJ1-2, the V gene TRBV28; no reliable D call. The germline CDR1 and CDR2 sequences are MDHEN and SYDVKM. The CDR3 totals 13 residues. Trimming pared 3 bases from V and 0 bases from J, leaving 5 bases between. CDR3 region: CASSLSANYGYTF. The DNA for the CDR3 is TGTGCCAGCAGTTTGTCTGCTAACTATGGCTACACCTTC.

Only a few counts were recorded for this clone. The chain combines TRBV24-1 with TRBJ2-3; 7 bases agree with TRBD2. V lost 10 bases, J lost 0 bases, and 9 bases stayed unmatched. The CDR3 sequence is 15 residues long. Germline CDR1 and CDR2: KGHDR and SFDVKD. The CDR3 DNA reads TGTGCCACTAACCGGGGCGGGAGAAGCACAGATACGCAGTATTTT. As protein: CATNRGGRSTDTQYF.

The genes are TRBV19 and TRBJ1-1; D ambiguous. The CDR3 runs to 14 residues. From germline, CDR1 is LNHDA and CDR2 SQIVND (reference sequence). Between the trimmed V and J ends, which lost 3 bases and 12 bases, there was a span of 20 bases. Written as DNA, the CDR3 is TGTGCCAGTAGTATTGCAGGCGGCGGGTCGGGGACTTTCTTT. Its protein product is CASSIAGGGSGTFF.

This chain links TRBV19 with TRBJ1-5; tentative D call: TRBD1 (5 bases). Trimming removed 5 bases from V and 7 bases from J, with 12 bases in between. The CDR3 spans 13 residues. Looked up from germline, CDR1 is LNHDA and CDR2 is SQIVND (reference sequence). The CDR3 bases are TGTGCCAGTAGTCCAGGGTACATGCAGCCCCAGCATTTT. It translates to CASSPGYMQPQHF.

V and J are TRBV6-4 and TRBJ2-1; 7 bases agree with TRBD2. Germline values: CDR1 MRHNA, CDR2 SNTAGT. With V trimmed by 1 base and J by 10 bases, 7 bases remained unmatched. CDR3 length equals 14 residues. The CDR3 nucleotides are TGTGCCAGCAGTGACTTTGCGGGAGCCCTCGAGCAGTTCTTC. This codes for CASSDFAGALEQFF.

This clone came up a few times. The V and J genes are TRBV5-1 and TRBJ2-1; TRBD1 agrees at 8 bases. The CDR3 loop spans 15 amino acids. The V segment lost 4 bases and the J segment 4 bases; nucleotides outside the gene matches: 7. Germline CDR1 SGHRS, CDR2 YFSETQ. CDR3 residues: CASSRQGYLYNEQFF. In DNA, the CDR3 is TGCGCCAGCAGCCGACAGGGGTATCTTTACAATGAGCAGTTCTTC.

The rearrangement links TRBV28 to TRBJ2-1; TRBD2 matches 7 bases. From germline, CDR1 is MDHEN and CDR2 SYDVKM. The CDR3 consists of 14 residues. The J segment lost 6 bases and the V segment lost 6 bases, leaving 8 bases of the junction unmatched. The CDR3 loop reads CASSWLAVINEQFF. The DNA for the CDR3 is TGTGCCAGCAGCTGGCTAGCGGTTATCAATGAGCAGTTCTTC.

This chain connects TRBV9 to TRBJ2-3; a possible D gene is TRBD1 (6 bases). CDR3 length: 13 residues. Germline lookup yields CDR1 SGDLS and CDR2 YYNGEE. The V and J ends lost 3 bases and 2 bases respectively, with 7 bases between them. The CDR3 loop reads CASSGTATDTQYF. In DNA form, the CDR3 reads TGTGCCAGCAGCGGGACAGCCACAGATACGCAGTATTTT.

The gene calls are TRBV29-1 and TRBJ2-3; D gene unclear. Germline V gives CDR1 SQVTM, CDR2 ANQGSEA. The ends were cut back, 2 bases at V and 3 bases at J, with 15 bases in the middle. This CDR3 spans 15 amino acids. The CDR3: CSVESPRTVTDTQYF. In DNA form, the CDR3 reads TGCAGCGTTGAAAGCCCGCGAACCGTTACAGATACGCAGTATTTT.

This clone was recorded many times. The rearrangement joins TRBV23-1 to TRBJ2-7, with 9 nucleotides matching TRBD1. TRBV23-1 is recorded as an ORF, its role being uncertain. The CDR3 sequence is 16 residues long. V gave up 3 bases and J gave up 7 bases; unmatched junction bases: 13. The CDR3 coding sequence is TGCGCCAGCAGTCACCTTGGGGGACAGGGATGGCATGAGCAGTACTTC. Its translation: CASSHLGGQGWHEQYF.

The CDR3 spells CASSLASGGKETQYF. The CDR3 DNA is TGTGCCAGCAGCTTAGCCAGCGGAGGGAAAGAGACCCAGTACTTC. The J gene is TRBJ2-5, the V gene TRBV7-9, with D perhaps TRBD2 (6 bases). Trimming left V 0 bases short and J 3 bases short, with 11 bases between. Germline V gene data show CDR1 as SEHNR and CDR2 as FQNEAQ (reference sequence). This CDR3 spans 15 amino acids.